The 18 T cell receptor beta chains below come from one sample, sequenced in a study of cytomegalovirus exposure and HLA in healthy donors. The PCR employed 60 Vbeta primers together with 13 Jbeta primers. Method: immunoSEQ multiplex PCR; TCRdb's copy keeps in-frame clones and lacks some. The data contain 70,000 or so clones, approximately 72% of them singletons. Material for sequencing was PBMCs. These receptors were obtained from a woman aged 25 to 39 in good health and CMV-seronegative.

The gene calls are TRBV19 and TRBJ1-1; 8 bases fit TRBD1. Germline-derived CDR1 and CDR2 are LNHDA and SQIVND (reference sequence). The V and J ends lost 4 bases and 4 bases, in that order; junction bases with no gene match: 5. The CDR3 spans 14 residues. CDR3 protein: CASSTDRASTEAFF. The CDR3 region has the DNA TGTGCCAGTAGTACGGACAGGGCGAGCACTGAAGCTTTCTTT.

The chain recombines TRBV19 with TRBJ1-1; D unresolved. CDR1 is LNHDA and CDR2 is SQIVND in the germline V gene (reference sequence). The CDR3 is made up of 17 amino acids. V was pared by 3 bases and J by 3 bases, with 20 bases between. The CDR3 sequence: CASSILAGRVGDTEAFF. CDR3 in DNA: TGTGCCAGTAGTATTTTAGCGGGGAGGGTCGGGGACACTGAAGCTTTCTTT.

The CDR3 sequence is CASSMGRVAGANVLTF. The CDR3 nucleotides read TGTGCCAGTAGTATGGGGCGAGTAGCTGGGGCCAACGTCCTGACTTTC. J is TRBJ2-6 and V is TRBV19; TRBD1 is a possible D gene (5 bases). The V end was cut by 3 bases, the J end by 2 bases, with 11 bases between. Germline CDR1 and CDR2: LNHDA and SQIVND (reference sequence). The CDR3 extends over 16 amino acids.

The chain joins TRBV4-1 to TRBJ2-2; 10 nucleotides match TRBD2. The CDR3 contains 17 residues. Germline lookup yields CDR1 MGHRA and CDR2 YSYEKL. V gave up 6 bases and J gave up 4 bases; unmatched junction bases: 11. CDR3 loop: CASSPGERGGRTGELFF. CDR3 DNA sequence: TGCGCCAGCAGTCCAGGCGAGCGGGGGGGCCGCACCGGGGAGCTGTTTTTT.

V and J are TRBV28 and TRBJ1-5; tentatively, D is TRBD1 (6 bases). The V end lost 8 bases, the J end lost 1 base, and 12 bases lay between the germline ends. Germline-derived CDR1 and CDR2 are MDHEN and SYDVKM. The CDR3 is made up of 14 amino acids. In DNA form, the CDR3 reads TGTGCCAGCTCAGCAGGGGCAAGCAATCAGCCCCAGCATTTT. It codes for CASSAGASNQPQHF.

The V and J genes are TRBV6-5 and TRBJ1-1; 7 nucleotides agree with TRBD1. This CDR3 comprises 15 residues. After removal of 5 bases from V and 1 base from J, the junction contained 7 bases not matched to a gene. Germline CDR1 reads MNHEY; CDR2 reads SVGAGI. The chain's CDR3 is CASSVVTGWNTEAFF. In DNA form, the CDR3 reads TGTGCCAGCAGTGTAGTGACAGGGTGGAACACTGAAGCTTTCTTT.

This chain connects TRBV13 to TRBJ2-4; no firm D call. This CDR3 comprises 17 residues. CDR1 PRHDT and CDR2 FYEKMQ come from the germline V gene (reference sequence). V was pared by 4 bases and J by 4 bases, with 20 bases between. CDR3 protein: CASSSTSRLHTKNIQYF. CDR3 nucleotides: TGTGCCAGCAGCTCTACATCCAGACTTCATACTAAAAACATTCAGTACTTC.

The rearrangement joins TRBV6-1 to TRBJ1-1; D is ambiguous. This CDR3 has 13 amino acids. Deletions cut 5 bases from V and 1 base from J, with 8 bases between. The germline V gene has CDR1 MNHNS and CDR2 SASEGT. CDR3 residues: CASSTQSNTEAFF. CDR3 sequence (DNA): TGTGCCAGCAGTACACAATCGAACACTGAAGCTTTCTTT.

The genes are TRBV7-9 and TRBJ2-7; TRBD1 matches at 10 bases. The CDR3 has 14 residues. CDR1 and CDR2 from the germline V gene are SEHNR and FQNEAQ (reference sequence). The V and J ends lost 5 bases and 2 bases, in that order; junction bases with no gene match: 3. The DNA for the CDR3 is TGTGCCAGCAGCCCAGGACAGGGGGCCTACGAGCAGTACTTC. Its protein product is CASSPGQGAYEQYF.

This clone was counted at least ten times. V usage is TRBV4-3 and J usage is TRBJ1-5, with no clear D. The CDR3 has 13 amino acids. Trimming cost V 6 bases and J 5 bases, with 11 bases left between them. Germline CDR1 and CDR2: LGHNA and YSLEER. In DNA form, the CDR3 reads TGCGCCAGCAGTTGGGCGGGAGATCAGCCCCAGCATTTT. Translation: CASSWAGDQPQHF.

This clone was observed a few times. J is TRBJ1-4 and V is TRBV7-2, with 7 bases fitting TRBD1. V lost 5 bases and J lost 2; bases outside the gene matches: 5. The CDR3 is made up of 15 amino acids. Germline values: CDR1 SGHTA, CDR2 FQGNSA. The DNA of the CDR3 is TGTGCCAGCAGCCGTCAGGGACAGACTAATGAAAAACTGTTTTTT. The encoded protein is CASSRQGQTNEKLFF.

The chain employs TRBV5-4 and TRBJ2-2; 12 bases agree with TRBD2. Trimming cost V 3 bases and J 0 bases; bases outside gene matches: 3. Germline CDR1 reads SGHNT; CDR2 reads YYREEE (reference sequence). CDR3 length: 17 amino acids. CDR3 region: CASSSSSGGANTGELFF. In DNA form, the CDR3 reads TGTGCCAGCAGCTCATCTAGCGGGGGGGCGAACACCGGGGAGCTGTTTTTT.

There are a few counts of this clone. The CDR3 DNA follows: TGCGCCAGCAGCCCCCCCAGTCAGGGTAGGAACGAGCAGTACTTC. This encodes CASSPPSQGRNEQYF. The chain recombines TRBV5-1 with TRBJ2-7; D is perhaps TRBD1 (5 bases). V dropped 4 bases and J dropped 5 bases, with 19 bases sitting between them. CDR1 and CDR2 from the germline V gene are SGHRS and YFSETQ. This CDR3 is 15 amino acids long. Based on the CDR3 plus reference TRBV5-1 and TRBJ2-7, the full variable domain is KAGVTQTPRYLIKTRGQQVTLSCSPISGHRSVSWYQQTPGQGLQFLFEYFSETQRNKGNFPGRFSGRQFSNSRSEMNVSTLELGDSALYLCASSPPSQGRNEQYFGPGTRLTVT.

This clone was counted a few times. V gene TRBV30 combines with J gene TRBJ2-7, with 9 bases fitting TRBD1. Germline V gene lookup returns CDR1 GTSNPN and CDR2 SVGIG (reference sequence). This CDR3 region has 14 residues. V shed 3 bases, J shed 1 base, and the junction held 4 bases outside the gene matches. CDR3 DNA: TGTGCCTGGAGCTCCGGGACAGGGTCCTACGAGCAGTACTTC. Its protein product is CAWSSGTGSYEQYF. The full variable domain, with the rest looked up from reference TRBV30 and TRBJ2-7, is SQTIHQWPATLVQPVGSPLSLECTVEGTSNPNLYWYRQAAGRGLQLLFYSVGIGQISSEVPQNLSASRPQDRQFILSSKKLLLSDSGFYLCAWSSGTGSYEQYFGPGTRLTVT.

The chain employs TRBV4-3 and TRBJ2-1; 10 nucleotides match TRBD2. Germline CDR1 LGHNA, CDR2 YSLEER. V lost 0 bases, J lost 7 bases, and 9 bases stayed unmatched. The length of the CDR3 is 17 residues. The DNA for the CDR3 is TGCGCCAGCAGCCAAGAAGCGGGTGGACTAGCGGAGAATGAGCAGTTCTTC. Translated: CASSQEAGGLAENEQFF.

This clone was seen a handful of times. J is TRBJ2-5 and V is TRBV5-6, with D maybe TRBD2 (6 bases). The DNA end is more similar to TRBJ2-7, so the J call may be wrong. The CDR3 covers 14 residues. The germline V gene has CDR1 SGHDT and CDR2 YYEEEE. CDR3 sequence reads: CASSGGSGINEQYF. In nucleotides, the CDR3 is TGTGCCAGCAGCGGGGGGTCGGGGATCAACGAGCAGTACTTC.

This chain connects TRBV10-1 to TRBJ1-1; D is possibly TRBD1 (6 bases). The CDR3 extends over 15 amino acids. The germline V gene has CDR1 WNHNN and CDR2 SYGVQD (reference sequence). V lost 0 bases, J lost 4 bases, and 12 bases lay in between. The CDR3 DNA reads as TGCGCCAGCAGTGAGTCGCGGCAGGGGATCACTGAAGCTTTCTTT. Its protein is CASSESRQGITEAFF.

The V call is TRBV19, the J call TRBJ2-1, with 10 bases matching TRBD2. The CDR3 spans 17 residues. V shed 5 bases and J 1 base; nucleotides not matched to a gene: 8. Germline V lookup: CDR1 LNHDA, CDR2 SQIVND (reference sequence). The CDR3 sequence is CASSPRTSGPSYNEQFF. The CDR3 DNA reads as TGTGCCAGTAGTCCACGGACTAGCGGTCCTTCCTACAATGAGCAGTTCTTC.